A single sample gave rise to the 27 T cell receptor beta chains below, sequenced in a study of identical twins. Each CDR3 protein gets one entry after TCRdb re-called the 5' RACE reads with MiXCR. The sample includes 500,000 to 550,000 distinct CDR3 sequences, more than 20% of them seen just once. These data also featured in a second study, about yellow fever vaccine responses in identical twins.

The sample comprised CD4+ T cells sorted from blood. Receptors were obtained from a woman aged 18 to 35 in good health.

This clonotype showed up just a few times. The chain recombines TRBV7-2 with TRBJ1-6, with 8 bases aligning to TRBD1. Trimming removed 4 bases from V and 6 bases from J; junction bases left unmatched: 8. The CDR3 has 16 amino acids. Germline loops: CDR1 SGHTA, CDR2 FQGNSA. In nucleotides, the CDR3 is TGTGCCAGCAGCTCAGGGGGCGGAGCCCCTAATTCACCCCTCCACTTT. Residues: CASSSGGGAPNSPLHF.

This chain joins TRBV4-1 and TRBJ2-7, with 11 bases aligning to TRBD1. The germline V gene encodes CDR1 MGHRA and CDR2 YSYEKL. After removal of 1 base from V and 6 bases from J, the junction contained 2 bases not matched to a gene. CDR3 length equals 14 residues. CDR3 DNA sequence: TGCGCCAGCAGCCAAGTAGGGACAGGGGGCGAGCAGTACGTC. The encoded protein is CASSQVGTGGEQYV.

This clonotype has a count of ten or more. The chain couples TRBV12-3 or TRBV12-4 to TRBJ2-1; 9 bases are shared with TRBD1. The CDR3 contains 15 residues. The trim removed 6 bases at V and 6 bases at J, leaving 9 bases unmatched. CDR3 sequence: CASRFGTGILNEQFF. CDR3 in DNA: TGTGCCAGCAGGTTCGGGACAGGGATTCTCAATGAGCAGTTCTTC.

The chain employs TRBV28 and TRBJ2-7, with 13 bases matching TRBD2. CDR1 MDHEN and CDR2 SYDVKM come from the germline V gene. V trimming: 7 bases; J trimming: 0 bases; junction bases outside the gene matches: 3. The CDR3 sequence is 15 residues long. As DNA, the CDR3 is TGTGCCAGCACGCGGACTAGCGGGAGCTCCTACGAGCAGTACTTC. Amino acid sequence: CASTRTSGSSYEQYF.

This clonotype has more than one count but fewer than ten. The V and J genes are TRBV12-3 or TRBV12-4 and TRBJ1-1; D possibly corresponds to TRBD1 (5 bases). Trimming removed 3 bases at V and 1 base at J, with 18 bases between. CDR3 length: 17 residues. Here the CDR3 reads CASSFRVGLDTNTEAFF. Written as DNA, the CDR3 is TGTGCCAGCAGTTTCCGAGTAGGCCTGGACACGAACACTGAAGCTTTCTTT.

The chain is built from TRBV4-1 and TRBJ2-1; D unclear. The germline V gene encodes CDR1 MGHRA and CDR2 YSYEKL. V was shortened by 1 base and J by 0 bases, with 10 bases between the two germline ends. This CDR3 comprises 16 residues. In DNA, the CDR3 is TGCGCCAGCAGCCAAGGGGTGCCTCCCTCCTACAATGAGCAGTTCTTC. Protein sequence: CASSQGVPPSYNEQFF.

This clonotype was seen a handful of times. The chain uses TRBV2 and TRBJ2-7; 7 bases agree with TRBD1. The CDR3 has 16 amino acids. The J segment lost 6 bases and the V segment lost 2 bases, leaving 13 bases of the junction unmatched. Germline V gene sequence: CDR1 SNHLY, CDR2 FYNNEI. The CDR3 spells CASSELMGQITREQYF. As DNA, the CDR3 is TGTGCCAGCAGTGAATTGATGGGACAGATTACTCGCGAGCAGTACTTC.

The chain joins TRBV5-1 to TRBJ2-6, with D uncertain. V lost 4 bases and J lost 0, with 8 bases in between. The germline gives CDR1 SGHRS, CDR2 YFSETQ. The CDR3 totals 15 residues. The CDR3 bases are TGCGCCAGCAGCGCAGAAAACTCTGGGGCCAACGTCCTGACTTTC. Residues: CASSAENSGANVLTF.

CDR3 protein: CASSPRTRGSEQFF. In DNA, the CDR3 is TGTGCCAGCAGCCCGAGGACTAGAGGCAGTGAGCAGTTCTTC. The chain joins TRBV7-6 to TRBJ2-1, with 7 bases fitting TRBD2. V lost 5 bases to trimming and J lost 9 bases; unmatched junction nucleotides: 10. The CDR3 is 14 amino acids. The germline V gene encodes CDR1 SGHVS and CDR2 FNYEAQ.

The V gene is TRBV2, the J gene TRBJ2-7, with D possibly being TRBD1 or TRBD2 (5 bases each). V lost 6 bases, J lost 3 bases, and 15 bases lay in between. This CDR3 is built from 14 residues. Germline lookup yields CDR1 SNHLY and CDR2 FYNNEI. CDR3 nucleotides: TGTGCCAGCAGGGGGGAACAAGCCGGCTACGAGCAGTACTTC. Its protein product is CASRGEQAGYEQYF.

This chain connects TRBV4-1 to TRBJ2-1; TRBD1 is a possible D gene (5 bases). The germline gives CDR1 MGHRA, CDR2 YSYEKL. The CDR3 length is 17 residues. Trimming cost V 2 bases and J 2 bases, with 16 bases left between them. CDR3 DNA: TGCGCCAGCAGCCAACCCCCGACAGAGAGCCCCTACAATGAGCAGTTCTTC. This translates into CASSQPPTESPYNEQFF.

The chain joins TRBV12-3 or TRBV12-4 to TRBJ2-1, with a tentative D call TRBD2 (6 bases). Trimming shortened V by 6 bases and J by 3 bases, and 15 bases separated the two germline ends. The CDR3 contains 15 residues. The CDR3 loop reads CASRWGTPGYNEQFF. CDR3 bases: TGTGCCAGCAGGTGGGGGACTCCGGGCTACAATGAGCAGTTCTTC.

The V call is TRBV19, the J call TRBJ2-1; 12 positions agree with TRBD2. CDR3 length equals 16 residues. Germline V lookup: CDR1 LNHDA, CDR2 SQIVND (reference sequence). J lost 4 bases, V lost 7 bases, and 8 bases had no gene match. Written as DNA, the CDR3 is TGTGCCAGTATTGAGACTAGCGGGGGCCAGTACAATGAGCAGTTCTTC. Amino acids: CASIETSGGQYNEQFF.

The J gene is TRBJ2-1, the V gene TRBV4-1, with D perhaps matching TRBD2 (5 bases). CDR1 and CDR2 from the germline V gene are MGHRA and YSYEKL. V gave up 8 bases and J gave up 2 bases, with 13 bases separating them. The CDR3 contains 14 residues. The CDR3 DNA is TGCGCCAGCCGCTCCGGGAACGCCTACAATGAGCAGTTCTTC. Residues: CASRSGNAYNEQFF.

The chain couples TRBV5-1 to TRBJ1-1; 7 bases fit TRBD1. The CDR3 covers 14 residues. Trimming cost V 0 bases and J 4 bases; bases outside gene matches: 3. Germline lookup yields CDR1 SGHRS and CDR2 YFSETQ. DNA for the CDR3: TGCGCCAGCAGCTTGGAGCAGGGGGGCACTGAAGCTTTCTTT. This sequence encodes CASSLEQGGTEAFF.

This clonotype showed up just a few times. This chain uses TRBV5-1 with TRBJ2-3; TRBD2 matches at 9 bases. J lost 5 bases, V lost 2 bases, and 6 bases had no gene match. This CDR3 region has 15 residues. Germline V CDR1 and CDR2: SGHRS, YFSETQ. This CDR3 reads CASSFRTSEGDTQYF. Written as DNA, the CDR3 is TGCGCCAGCAGCTTCCGGACTAGCGAGGGAGATACGCAGTATTTT.

The chain has TRBV6-5 and TRBJ2-3; D perhaps matches TRBD2 (6 bases). The CDR3 is 15 amino acids. Trimming shortened V by 0 bases and J by 3 bases, and 10 bases separated the two germline ends. The V gene's germline CDR1 is MNHEY and CDR2 SVGAGI. DNA of the CDR3: TGTGCCAGCAGTTACTCGGGACTCCCGACAGATACGCAGTATTTT. This sequence encodes CASSYSGLPTDTQYF.

The chain has TRBV12-3 or TRBV12-4 and TRBJ2-5; TRBD1 matches at 7 bases. Trimming removed 5 bases from V and 5 bases from J; junction bases left unmatched: 8. The CDR3 runs to 14 residues. The chain's CDR3 is CASSPTGVRETQYF. DNA of the CDR3: TGTGCCAGCAGTCCCACAGGGGTCCGGGAGACCCAGTACTTC.

This clonotype has only a few counts. The rearrangement links TRBV6-1 to TRBJ2-3; D tentatively reads TRBD1 or TRBD2 (5 bases each). V gave up 3 bases and J gave up 3 bases, with 10 bases separating them. CDR3 length: 14 amino acids. Germline-derived CDR1 and CDR2 are MNHNS and SASEGT. CDR3 nucleotide sequence: TGTGCCAGCAGTGACCCCGAGGGGACAGATACGCAGTATTTT. It translates to CASSDPEGTDTQYF.

This clonotype has at least ten counts. The genes are TRBV12-3 or TRBV12-4 and TRBJ2-7, with 11 bases that match TRBD2. The CDR3 covers 17 residues. The junction had 9 bases not matched to a gene; V was cut back by 5 bases and J by 0 bases. CDR3 sequence reads: CASSLTSGGLTSYEQYF. In DNA, the CDR3 is TGTGCCAGCAGTCTAACTAGCGGGGGCCTGACCTCCTACGAGCAGTACTTC.

The chain carries TRBV14 and TRBJ2-7, with D possibly TRBD1 on 6 matching bases. CDR3 size: 13 residues. The ends were cut back, 9 bases at V and 3 bases at J, with 15 bases in the middle. CDR1 is SGHDN, CDR2 FVKESK, per germline. CDR3 DNA: TGTGCCAGGCGGGCCAGGGGAGTCTACGAGCAGTACTTC. Amino acid sequence: CARRARGVYEQYF.

V gene TRBV5-1 combines with J gene TRBJ1-4; tentative D call: TRBD1 (5 bases). Germline CDR1 is SGHRS and CDR2 is YFSETQ. The CDR3 is 14 residues long. The germline V and J ends were trimmed by 5 bases and 5 bases, with 13 bases remaining between them. The CDR3, as DNA: TGCGCCAGCAGATGGGACGGCTCGAATGAAAAACTGTTTTTT. It translates to CASRWDGSNEKLFF.

The chain joins TRBV4-1 to TRBJ2-3, with TRBD2 identical over 10 bases. Germline values: CDR1 MGHRA, CDR2 YSYEKL. This CDR3 has 16 residues. Trimming cost V 4 bases and J 5 bases; bases outside gene matches: 9. The CDR3 nucleotides read TGCGCCAGCAGCCTACAAGGTAGCGGGGGGAAAGATACGCAGTATTTT. Translated, it gives CASSLQGSGGKDTQYF.

This clonotype was seen only a few times. The CDR3 reads CASNWRGTVDTQYF. DNA of the CDR3: TGTGCCAGCAACTGGAGAGGAACTGTAGATACGCAGTATTTT. The chain combines TRBV2 with TRBJ2-3; no firm D call. Germline CDR1 and CDR2: SNHLY and FYNNEI. There are 14 residues in the CDR3. Trimming removed 7 bases from V and 5 bases from J, with 16 bases in between.

This clonotype was observed a handful of times. V usage is TRBV5-1 and J usage is TRBJ2-2, with D possibly TRBD2 on 5 matching bases. CDR3 length: 15 residues. Germline V gene lookup returns CDR1 SGHRS and CDR2 YFSETQ. Between the trimmed V and J ends, which lost 1 base and 1 base, there was a span of 8 bases. This chain's CDR3 is CASSLSRENTGELFF. The CDR3 DNA follows: TGCGCCAGCAGCTTGAGTCGGGAGAACACCGGGGAGCTGTTTTTT. The whole variable domain, remainder taken from reference TRBV5-1 and TRBJ2-2, is KAGVTQTPRYLIKTRGQQVTLSCSPISGHRSVSWYQQTPGQGLQFLFEYFSETQRNKGNFPGRFSGRQFSNSRSEMNVSTLELGDSALYLCASSLSRENTGELFFGEGSRLTVL.

Written as DNA, the CDR3 is TGCGCCAGCAGTGGGACTAGCGGAGACGCCTACAATGAGCAGTTCTTC. Protein: CASSGTSGDAYNEQFF. This chain links TRBV10-2 with TRBJ2-1; 10 bases are a match to TRBD2. CDR3 length equals 16 residues. V trimming: 4 bases; J trimming: 2 bases; junction bases outside the gene matches: 5. The germline CDR1 and CDR2 sequences are WSHSY and SAAADI.

This chain links TRBV7-2 with TRBJ2-2, with 8 bases fitting TRBD1. The V segment lost 5 bases and the J segment 4 bases; nucleotides outside the gene matches: 12. Germline V gives CDR1 SGHTA, CDR2 FQGNSA. The CDR3 has 17 residues. The CDR3 reads CASSRKRQGSGTGELFF. As DNA, the CDR3 is TGTGCCAGCAGCCGTAAGAGACAGGGGTCGGGCACCGGGGAGCTGTTTTTT.